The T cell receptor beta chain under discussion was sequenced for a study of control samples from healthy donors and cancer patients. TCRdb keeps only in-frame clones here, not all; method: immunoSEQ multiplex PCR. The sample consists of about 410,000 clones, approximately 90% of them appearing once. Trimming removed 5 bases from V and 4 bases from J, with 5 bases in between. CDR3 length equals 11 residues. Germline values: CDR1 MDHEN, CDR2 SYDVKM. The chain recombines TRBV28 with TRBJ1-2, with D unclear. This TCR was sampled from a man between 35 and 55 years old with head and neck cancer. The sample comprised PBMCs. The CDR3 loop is CASSPGYGYTF. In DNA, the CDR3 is TGTGCCAGCAGTCCCGGCTATGGCTACACCTTC.